The sequence of this T cell receptor beta chain was determined in a study of T cell repertoires in cytomegalovirus infection. About the study: Matching HLA type, along with CMV infection, was indicated by public TCR beta signatures. Study outcomes and limitations: The ex vivo response showed dominance by HLA-C-restricted CMV-specific TCR beta clonotypes. There were carriers of CMV plus the relevant HLA, and cumulative public TCR beta family frequency identified them.

Notes on this clonotype: Its specificity is not known.

Via MiXCR, TCRdb re-called the reads, giving one row per CDR3 protein. The sample lists 650,000 to 900,000 distinct CDR3 sequences; 25% to 35% were seen once. The sequence came from a human donor in good health (CMV status not recorded). Some clones in this sample may be carry-over from other donors' samples. Here the sequenced sample was cultured CD8+ T cells from PBMCs, taken from culture after CMV antigen stimulation.

This chain's CDR3 is CSVESGGNTEAFF. Here the CDR3 DNA reads TGCAGCGTAGAATCAGGGGGAAACACTGAAGCTTTCTTT. The chain joins TRBV29-1 to TRBJ1-1; 7 nucleotides line up with TRBD1. CDR3 length equals 13 residues. Germline V CDR1 and CDR2: SQVTM, ANQGSEA. The ends lost 6 bases at V and 2 bases at J; junction bases unmatched: 6.